This T cell receptor (beta chain) comes out of a study of Graves' ophthalmopathy and Graves' hyperthyroidism. In the study overall: Peripheral blood was obtained at first diagnosis, ahead of any treatment.

CDR1 and CDR2 (germline): SGHTA, FQGNSA. This CDR3 contains 14 residues. This clonotype was seen ten or more times. The junction and the germline gene differ at one end; a read error may be behind it. Amplified material comprised TCR beta CDR3 regions derived from RNA transcripts. The workflow started with a first-round RT-PCR run with HTBI primers and then moved on to a second-round multiplex PCR. TCRdb re-derived calls from the multiplex PCR reads in MiXCR, one entry per CDR3 protein. Here the sample spans hundreds of thousands of distinct CDR3 sequences, approximately 21% being singletons. Among the exclusions were patients with other autoimmune diseases, uncontrolled infections, pregnancy or lactation.

The receptor was isolated from a woman under 30 with stable Graves' hyperthyroidism. The chain uses TRBV7-2 and TRBJ2-4, with D perhaps TRBD1 (7 bases). The sample consisted of peripheral blood. CDR3 DNA: TGTGCCAGCAGCTTAGCCCCAGGGGGGAACATTAAGTACTTC. Translating it yields CASSLAPGGNIKYF.